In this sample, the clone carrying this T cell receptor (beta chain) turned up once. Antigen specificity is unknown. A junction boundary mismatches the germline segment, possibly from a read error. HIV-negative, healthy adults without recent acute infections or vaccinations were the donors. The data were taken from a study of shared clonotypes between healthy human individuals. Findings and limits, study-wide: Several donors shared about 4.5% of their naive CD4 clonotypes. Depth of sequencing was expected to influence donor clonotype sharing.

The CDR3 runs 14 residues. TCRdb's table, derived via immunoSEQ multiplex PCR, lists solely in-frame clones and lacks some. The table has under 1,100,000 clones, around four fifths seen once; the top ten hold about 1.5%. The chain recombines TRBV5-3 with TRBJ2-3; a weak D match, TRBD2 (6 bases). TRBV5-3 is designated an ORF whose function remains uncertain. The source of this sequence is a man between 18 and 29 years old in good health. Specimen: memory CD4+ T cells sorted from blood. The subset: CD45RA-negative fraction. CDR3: CASSWEDATDTQYF. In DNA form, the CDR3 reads TGTGCCAGCAGCTGGGAGGACGCCACAGATACGCAGTATTTT.